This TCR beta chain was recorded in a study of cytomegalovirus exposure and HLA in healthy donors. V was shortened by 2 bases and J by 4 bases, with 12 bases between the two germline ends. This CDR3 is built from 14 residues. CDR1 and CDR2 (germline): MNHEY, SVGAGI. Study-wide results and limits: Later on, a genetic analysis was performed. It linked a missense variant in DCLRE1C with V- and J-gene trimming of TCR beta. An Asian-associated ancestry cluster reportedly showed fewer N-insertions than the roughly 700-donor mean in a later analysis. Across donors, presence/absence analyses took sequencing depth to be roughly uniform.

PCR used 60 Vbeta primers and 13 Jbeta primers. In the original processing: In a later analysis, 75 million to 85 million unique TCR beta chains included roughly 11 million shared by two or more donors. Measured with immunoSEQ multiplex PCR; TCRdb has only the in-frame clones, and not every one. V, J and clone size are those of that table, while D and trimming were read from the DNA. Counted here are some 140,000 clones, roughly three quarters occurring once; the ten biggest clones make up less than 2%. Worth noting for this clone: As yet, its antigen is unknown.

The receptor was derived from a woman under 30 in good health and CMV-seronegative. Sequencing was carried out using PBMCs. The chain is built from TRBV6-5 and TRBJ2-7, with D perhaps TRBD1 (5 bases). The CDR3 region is CASSYGREGYEQYF. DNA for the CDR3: TGTGCCAGCAGTTACGGCAGGGAAGGTTACGAGCAGTACTTC.